These T cell receptor beta chains were read from a single sample in a study of T cells in Graves' hyperthyroidism and ophthalmopathy. TCRdb recomputed calls from the multiplex PCR reads with MiXCR, one row per CDR3 protein. Of over 500,000 distinct CDR3 sequences in the sample, 17% are singletons; the top ten hold roughly 15%. The sequenced material came from blood. Source of these receptors: a young woman with Graves' ophthalmopathy. Each CDR3 is given with its conserved first and last residue. The order of the fields is V gene, J gene, clone size, D gene, CDR3 protein, CDR3 DNA. D genes are given only for firm matches. Rows may omit the clone size; those that give it use once, few, many or a size class.

v_gene: TRBV13; j_gene: TRBJ2-1; abundance: NA; d_gene: TRBD2; CDR3aa: CASSSTRGTSGGSSYNEQFF; CDR3nt: TGTGCCAGCAGCTCGACCAGAGGGACTAGCGGGGGGAGCTCCTACAATGAGCAGTTCTTC
v_gene: TRBV6-2/TRBV6-3; j_gene: TRBJ2-1; abundance: many; d_gene: NA; CDR3aa: CASSYGLAAYNEQFF; CDR3nt: TGTGCCAGCAGTTACGGCCTAGCAGCGTACAATGAGCAGTTCTTC
v_gene: TRBV3-1; j_gene: TRBJ2-1; abundance: few; d_gene: TRBD2; CDR3aa: CASSRSGGGYNEQFF; CDR3nt: TGTGCCAGCAGCCGCAGCGGGGGGGGTTACAATGAGCAGTTCTTC
v_gene: TRBV20-1; j_gene: TRBJ1-1; abundance: many; d_gene: NA; CDR3aa: CSARDNLNTEAFF; CDR3nt: TGCAGTGCCAGGGACAACCTGAACACTGAAGCTTTCTTT
v_gene: TRBV4-2; j_gene: TRBJ2-2; abundance: NA; d_gene: NA; CDR3aa: CASSQEIQGTGELFF; CDR3nt: TGTGCCAGCAGCCAAGAAATCCAGGGAACCGGGGAGCTGTTTTTT
v_gene: TRBV19; j_gene: TRBJ2-2; abundance: few; d_gene: TRBD2; CDR3aa: CASSRSGANTGELFF; CDR3nt: TGTGCCAGTAGTCGGAGCGGGGCAAACACCGGGGAGCTGTTTTTT
v_gene: TRBV2; j_gene: TRBJ1-2; abundance: many; d_gene: NA; CDR3aa: CASSVISKGYTF; CDR3nt: TGTGCCAGCAGCGTCATAAGCAAGGGCTACACCTTC
v_gene: TRBV7-2; j_gene: TRBJ2-7; abundance: few; d_gene: NA; CDR3aa: CASSALSYEQYF; CDR3nt: TGTGCCAGCAGCGCCCTATCGTACGAGCAGTACTTC
v_gene: TRBV6-4; j_gene: TRBJ2-7; abundance: NA; d_gene: NA; CDR3aa: CASSWGPGYEQYF; CDR3nt: TGTGCCAGCAGCTGGGGTCCGGGATACGAGCAGTACTTC
v_gene: TRBV29-1; j_gene: TRBJ2-1; abundance: many; d_gene: NA; CDR3aa: CSVEDRVGNEQFF; CDR3nt: TGCAGCGTTGAAGATCGAGTGGGTAATGAGCAGTTCTTC
v_gene: TRBV27; j_gene: TRBJ2-7; abundance: few; d_gene: NA; CDR3aa: CASRPQRSSPGEQYF; CDR3nt: TGTGCCAGCCGACCCCAGCGTTCCTCCCCGGGGGAGCAGTACTTC
v_gene: TRBV30; j_gene: TRBJ1-5; abundance: many; d_gene: NA; CDR3aa: CAWSRQHYYSNQPQHF; CDR3nt: TGTGCCTGGAGTAGGCAGCACTATTATAGCAATCAGCCCCAGCATTTT
v_gene: TRBV7-2; j_gene: TRBJ1-5; abundance: NA; d_gene: NA; CDR3aa: CASSSLGNQPQHF; CDR3nt: TGTGCCAGCAGCTCTTTGGGCAATCAGCCCCAGCATTTT
v_gene: TRBV5-8; j_gene: TRBJ1-6; abundance: NA; d_gene: NA; CDR3aa: CASSSARMNSPLHF; CDR3nt: TGTGCCAGCAGCTCGGCCAGGATGAATTCACCCCTCCACTTT
v_gene: TRBV3-1; j_gene: TRBJ2-2; abundance: many; d_gene: NA; CDR3aa: CASSQALTGNTGELFF; CDR3nt: TGTGCCAGCAGCCAAGCCCTGACAGGAAACACCGGGGAGCTGTTTTTT
v_gene: TRBV7-9; j_gene: TRBJ1-1; abundance: NA; d_gene: NA; CDR3aa: CASSLNAGKNTEAFF; CDR3nt: TGTGCCAGCAGCTTGAACGCAGGGAAGAACACTGAAGCTTTCTTT
v_gene: TRBV19; j_gene: TRBJ2-3; abundance: NA; d_gene: NA; CDR3aa: CASSIQATDTQYF; CDR3nt: TGTGCCAGTAGTATACAGGCGACAGATACGCAGTATTTT
v_gene: TRBV4-1; j_gene: TRBJ1-2; abundance: NA; d_gene: NA; CDR3aa: CASSQDPAEANYGYTF; CDR3nt: TGCGCCAGCAGTCAAGATCCGGCGGAAGCTAACTATGGCTACACCTTC
v_gene: TRBV4-1; j_gene: TRBJ2-5; abundance: few; d_gene: NA; CDR3aa: CASSQGQYEETQYF; CDR3nt: TGCGCCAGCAGCCAAGGACAGTATGAAGAGACCCAGTACTTC
v_gene: TRBV27; j_gene: TRBJ2-3; abundance: many; d_gene: NA; CDR3aa: CASSLMVSLTDTQYF; CDR3nt: TGTGCCAGCAGTTTAATGGTCTCATTAACAGATACGCAGTATTTT
v_gene: TRBV5-8; j_gene: TRBJ1-2; abundance: few; d_gene: NA; CDR3aa: CASSLHTNYGYTF; CDR3nt: TGTGCCAGCAGCTTACATACTAACTATGGCTACACCTTC
v_gene: TRBV20-1; j_gene: TRBJ1-5; abundance: NA; d_gene: NA; CDR3aa: CSAGAQGRGQPQHF; CDR3nt: TGCAGTGCTGGAGCACAGGGAAGAGGGCAGCCCCAGCATTTT
v_gene: TRBV11-2; j_gene: TRBJ1-2; abundance: NA; d_gene: TRBD1; CDR3aa: CASSITTGGVYGYTF; CDR3nt: TGTGCCAGCAGCATCACGACAGGGGGCGTTTATGGCTACACCTTC
v_gene: TRBV5-1; j_gene: TRBJ2-5; abundance: many; d_gene: TRBD1; CDR3aa: CASSSWTGMETQYF; CDR3nt: TGCGCCAGCAGCTCTTGGACAGGCATGGAGACCCAGTACTTC
v_gene: TRBV7-9; j_gene: TRBJ2-7; abundance: many; d_gene: TRBD1; CDR3aa: CASSLVGTGGYEQYF; CDR3nt: TGTGCCAGCAGCTTAGTTGGGACAGGGGGTTACGAGCAGTACTTC
v_gene: TRBV6-5; j_gene: TRBJ2-5; abundance: NA; d_gene: NA; CDR3aa: CASSYSGPQETQYF; CDR3nt: TGTGCCAGCAGTTACTCGGGACCTCAAGAGACCCAGTACTTC
v_gene: TRBV6-2/TRBV6-3; j_gene: TRBJ1-3; abundance: NA; d_gene: NA; CDR3aa: CASRDNSGNTIYF; CDR3nt: TGTGCCAGTAGAGACAACTCTGGAAACACCATATATTTT
v_gene: TRBV30; j_gene: TRBJ2-1; abundance: many; d_gene: NA; CDR3aa: CAWSLLSADYNEQFF; CDR3nt: TGTGCCTGGAGTCTACTAAGCGCTGACTACAATGAGCAGTTCTTC
v_gene: TRBV6-2/TRBV6-3; j_gene: TRBJ2-7; abundance: many; d_gene: TRBD2; CDR3aa: CASSYSPTSRLADHYEQYF; CDR3nt: TGTGCCAGCAGTTACTCGCCCACCTCCAGACTAGCGGATCACTACGAGCAGTACTTC
v_gene: TRBV4-1; j_gene: TRBJ2-1; abundance: NA; d_gene: TRBD2; CDR3aa: CASSHGPSGRPQANEQFF; CDR3nt: TGCGCCAGCAGCCACGGACCAAGCGGGAGGCCCCAAGCAAATGAGCAGTTCTTC
v_gene: TRBV27; j_gene: TRBJ2-1; abundance: many; d_gene: TRBD1; CDR3aa: CASSLIMTGGKDEQFF; CDR3nt: TGTGCCAGCAGTCTCATCATGACAGGGGGCAAGGATGAGCAGTTCTTC
v_gene: TRBV4-2; j_gene: TRBJ1-5; abundance: few; d_gene: NA; CDR3aa: CASRQVGSNQPQHF; CDR3nt: TGTGCCAGCAGACAGGTGGGGAGCAATCAGCCCCAGCATTTT
v_gene: TRBV3-1; j_gene: TRBJ2-3; abundance: many; d_gene: NA; CDR3aa: CASSRTRETDTQYF; CDR3nt: TGTGCCAGCAGCCGTACCAGAGAAACAGATACGCAGTATTTT
v_gene: TRBV7-2; j_gene: TRBJ1-1; abundance: many; d_gene: NA; CDR3aa: CASSLETEAFF; CDR3nt: TGTGCCAGCAGCTTAGAAACTGAAGCTTTCTTT
v_gene: TRBV5-1; j_gene: TRBJ1-2; abundance: many; d_gene: NA; CDR3aa: CASSLAKGDHGYTF; CDR3nt: TGCGCCAGCAGCTTGGCCAAGGGGGACCACGGCTACACCTTC
v_gene: TRBV28; j_gene: TRBJ1-2; abundance: NA; d_gene: NA; CDR3aa: CASRTVGEDGYTF; CDR3nt: TGTGCCAGCAGAACCGTCGGGGAGGATGGCTACACCTTC
v_gene: TRBV6-5; j_gene: TRBJ2-7; abundance: few; d_gene: NA; CDR3aa: CASSYQPRSYEQYF; CDR3nt: TGTGCCAGCAGTTACCAGCCACGGTCCTACGAGCAGTACTTC
v_gene: TRBV9; j_gene: TRBJ1-4; abundance: few; d_gene: TRBD1; CDR3aa: CASSVRDRGGEKLFF; CDR3nt: TGTGCCAGCAGCGTCAGGGACAGGGGAGGTGAAAAACTGTTTTTT
v_gene: TRBV30; j_gene: TRBJ2-7; abundance: many; d_gene: TRBD2; CDR3aa: CAWSGPPIAGGYEQYF; CDR3nt: TGTGCCTGGAGTGGACCCCCAATAGCGGGCGGCTACGAGCAGTACTTC
v_gene: TRBV6-5; j_gene: TRBJ2-1; abundance: NA; d_gene: NA; CDR3aa: CASSYRTEPAERHSSYNEQFF; CDR3nt: TGTGCCAGCAGTTACCGGACAGAACCTGCAGAAAGACATAGCTCCTACAATGAGCAGTTCTTC
v_gene: TRBV27; j_gene: TRBJ2-1; abundance: many; d_gene: TRBD2; CDR3aa: CASRVSGGYNEQFF; CDR3nt: TGTGCCAGCAGGGTTAGCGGGGGATACAATGAGCAGTTCTTC
v_gene: TRBV2; j_gene: TRBJ1-1; abundance: NA; d_gene: NA; CDR3aa: CASSEVFGQLNTEAFF; CDR3nt: TGTGCCAGCAGTGAGGTCTTTGGGCAACTGAACACTGAAGCTTTCTTT
v_gene: TRBV7-9; j_gene: TRBJ1-1; abundance: NA; d_gene: NA; CDR3aa: CASSSQGGGSIGNTEAFF; CDR3nt: TGTGCCAGCAGCTCTCAAGGGGGGGGGTCTATAGGGAACACTGAAGCTTTCTTT
v_gene: TRBV28; j_gene: TRBJ2-1; abundance: many; d_gene: NA; CDR3aa: CASSFPPGIGDNEQFF; CDR3nt: TGTGCCAGCAGTTTCCCCCCCGGGATCGGCGACAATGAGCAGTTCTTC
v_gene: TRBV2; j_gene: TRBJ1-1; abundance: many; d_gene: NA; CDR3aa: CASSLTTNTEAFF; CDR3nt: TGTGCCAGCAGTCTGACAACGAACACTGAAGCTTTCTTT
v_gene: TRBV7-9; j_gene: TRBJ1-5; abundance: few; d_gene: TRBD1; CDR3aa: CASSSGQQPQHF; CDR3nt: TGTGCCAGCAGCTCGGGACAGCAGCCCCAGCATTTT
v_gene: TRBV11-2; j_gene: TRBJ2-7; abundance: NA; d_gene: TRBD2; CDR3aa: CASSLRTSRSYEQYF; CDR3nt: TGTGCCAGCAGCTTACGGACTAGCCGGTCCTACGAGCAGTACTTC
v_gene: TRBV2; j_gene: TRBJ1-1; abundance: many; d_gene: NA; CDR3aa: CAGQRDGNTEAFF; CDR3nt: TGTGCCGGACAAAGGGACGGGAACACTGAAGCTTTCTTT
v_gene: TRBV5-1; j_gene: TRBJ1-1; abundance: many; d_gene: NA; CDR3aa: CASSLESSYTEAFF; CDR3nt: TGCGCCAGCAGCTTGGAGTCTTCGTACACTGAAGCTTTCTTT
v_gene: TRBV24-1; j_gene: TRBJ1-1; abundance: NA; d_gene: NA; CDR3aa: CATASPVSYFLGFF; CDR3nt: TGTGCCACCGCTTCTCCTGTCTCATACTTCTTGGGGTTCTTT
v_gene: TRBV11-1; j_gene: TRBJ1-6; abundance: many; d_gene: NA; CDR3aa: CASSLDRMNSPLHF; CDR3nt: TGTGCCAGCAGCTTAGACAGGATGAATTCACCCCTCCACTTT
v_gene: TRBV13; j_gene: TRBJ1-2; abundance: many; d_gene: NA; CDR3aa: CASSHPGEGYGYTF; CDR3nt: TGTGCCAGCAGCCACCCTGGAGAAGGTTATGGCTACACCTTC
v_gene: TRBV9; j_gene: TRBJ2-1; abundance: few; d_gene: TRBD1; CDR3aa: CASRGQGSHEQFF; CDR3nt: TGTGCCAGCAGGGGACAGGGATCCCATGAGCAGTTCTTC
v_gene: TRBV6-1; j_gene: TRBJ1-1; abundance: NA; d_gene: NA; CDR3aa: CASSEYRQLSTEALF; CDR3nt: TGTGCCAGCAGTGAATATCGTCAGTTGAGCACTGAAGCTTTATTT
v_gene: TRBV11-2; j_gene: TRBJ1-1; abundance: many; d_gene: NA; CDR3aa: CASSSQKGRGRTEAFF; CDR3nt: TGTGCCAGCAGCTCCCAGAAGGGCAGGGGAAGGACTGAAGCTTTCTTT